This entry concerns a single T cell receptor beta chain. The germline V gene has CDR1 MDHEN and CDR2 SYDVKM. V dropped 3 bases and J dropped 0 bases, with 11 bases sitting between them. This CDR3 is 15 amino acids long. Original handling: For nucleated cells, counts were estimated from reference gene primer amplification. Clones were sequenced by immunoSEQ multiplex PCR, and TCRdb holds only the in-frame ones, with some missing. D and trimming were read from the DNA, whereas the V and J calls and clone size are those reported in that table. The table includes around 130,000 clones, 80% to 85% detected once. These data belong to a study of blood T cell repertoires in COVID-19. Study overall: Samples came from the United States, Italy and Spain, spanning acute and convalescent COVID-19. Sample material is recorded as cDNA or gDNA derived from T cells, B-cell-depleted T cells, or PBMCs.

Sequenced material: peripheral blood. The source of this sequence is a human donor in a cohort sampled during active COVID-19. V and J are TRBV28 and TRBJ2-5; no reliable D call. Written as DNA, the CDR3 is TGTGCCAGCAGTTTCACGTCAGTTTACCAAGAGACCCAGTACTTC. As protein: CASSFTSVYQETQYF.